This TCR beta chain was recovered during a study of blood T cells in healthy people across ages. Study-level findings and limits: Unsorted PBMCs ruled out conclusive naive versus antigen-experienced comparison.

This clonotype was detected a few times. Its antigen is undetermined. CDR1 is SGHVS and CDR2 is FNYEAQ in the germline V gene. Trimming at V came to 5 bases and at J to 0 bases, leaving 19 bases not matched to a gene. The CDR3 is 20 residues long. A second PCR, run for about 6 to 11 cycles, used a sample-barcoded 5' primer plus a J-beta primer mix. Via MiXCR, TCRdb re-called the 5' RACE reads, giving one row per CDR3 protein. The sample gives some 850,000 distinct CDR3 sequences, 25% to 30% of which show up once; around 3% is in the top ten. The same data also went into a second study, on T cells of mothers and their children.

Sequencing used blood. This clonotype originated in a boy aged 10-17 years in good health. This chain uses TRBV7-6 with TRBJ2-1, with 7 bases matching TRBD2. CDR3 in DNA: TGTGCCAGCAGCCACCCCAGGAGCCAGCGGGGATCCTTCTCCTACAATGAGCAGTTCTTC. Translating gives CASSHPRSQRGSFSYNEQFF.